Presented here are 20 T cell receptor beta chains from one specimen sequenced in a study of T cells in Graves' hyperthyroidism and ophthalmopathy. RNA transcripts were the template for amplifying TCR beta CDR3 regions. HTBI primers were employed in a first-round RT-PCR of the TCR CDR3. Each CDR3 protein gets one entry after TCRdb re-called the multiplex PCR reads with MiXCR. Of approximately 610,000 distinct CDR3 sequences in the sample, roughly 15% were seen once. Input material: blood. The receptors here all came from a middle-aged woman with Graves' ophthalmopathy.

This sequence joins TRBV10-3 and TRBJ2-5; D is ambiguous. This CDR3 has 12 residues. Per germline, CDR1 ENHRY and CDR2 SYGVKD. V dropped 6 bases and J dropped 4 bases, with 9 bases sitting between them. The chain's CDR3 is CAISSLGETQYF. CDR3 coding DNA: TGTGCCATCAGCTCCCTAGGAGAGACCCAGTACTTC.

The table lists this clonotype with many counts. This sequence joins TRBV6-5 and TRBJ1-1; D is perhaps TRBD1 (5 bases). Deletions cut 0 bases from V and 1 base from J, with 6 bases between. In germline, CDR1 is MNHEY, CDR2 SVGAGI. The CDR3 covers 14 residues. The CDR3 region is CASSYSGTNTEAFF. CDR3 in DNA: TGTGCCAGCAGTTACTCAGGGACGAACACTGAAGCTTTCTTT.

The J gene is TRBJ2-7, the V gene TRBV20-1, with 10 bases lining up with TRBD2. CDR1 is DFQATT, CDR2 SNEGSKA, per germline (reference sequence). J lost 0 bases, V lost 5 bases, and 7 bases had no gene match. This CDR3 region has 15 residues. The DNA for the CDR3 is TGCAGTGCTGTTCCCGGGACTAGCGACTCCTACGAGCAGTACTTC. Its protein product is CSAVPGTSDSYEQYF.

This clonotype occurred many times. The CDR3 DNA is TGTGCCAGCAGCGTTTCCTTCCAGGGATCCTACGAGCAGTACTTC. Residues: CASSVSFQGSYEQYF. The V gene is TRBV9, the J gene TRBJ2-7; maybe TRBD1 (5 bases). V shed 2 bases and J shed 1 base, with 13 bases lying between them. Germline V gene lookup returns CDR1 SGDLS and CDR2 YYNGEE. The CDR3 has 15 amino acids.

The genes are TRBV11-3 and TRBJ2-7; D might be TRBD2 (5 bases). Germline CDR1 reads SGHNT; CDR2 reads YENEEA. CDR3 length: 15 amino acids. V was trimmed by 1 base and J by 2 bases, leaving 12 bases between them. The CDR3 DNA reads TGTGCCAGCAGCTTAGGCCGGGATGGGACCTACGAGCAGTACTTC. Residues: CASSLGRDGTYEQYF.

This clonotype showed up just a few times. The chain joins TRBV19 to TRBJ1-1, with TRBD1 matching 8 bases. Germline CDR1 and CDR2: LNHDA and SQIVND (reference sequence). V was clipped by 8 bases and J by 0 bases; unmatched bases: 14. There are 17 residues in the CDR3. CDR3 residues: CASLPETGATMNTEAFF. The CDR3 bases are TGTGCCAGTCTTCCGGAGACAGGGGCTACGATGAACACTGAAGCTTTCTTT.

This clonotype was seen ten or more times. V gene TRBV12-3 or TRBV12-4 combines with J gene TRBJ1-5; no clear D gene. The CDR3 has 13 residues. V was cut by 1 base and J by 7 bases, with 8 bases left in between. In nucleotides, the CDR3 is TGTGCCAGCAGTTTAGACTGGGGACAGCCCCAGCATTTT. It yields the protein CASSLDWGQPQHF.

V and J are TRBV30 and TRBJ2-5; perhaps TRBD1 as D (5 bases). Germline V gene lookup returns CDR1 GTSNPN and CDR2 SVGIG (reference sequence). Trimming pared 0 bases from V and 3 bases from J, leaving 8 bases between. CDR3 length equals 13 residues. CDR3 in amino acids: CAWSVGAKETQYF. Here the CDR3 DNA reads TGTGCCTGGAGTGTAGGGGCGAAAGAGACCCAGTACTTC.

V gene TRBV18 combines with J gene TRBJ2-1; 7 nucleotides line up with TRBD1. J was trimmed by 5 bases and V by 4 bases; bases with no gene match: 2. The germline CDR1 and CDR2 sequences are KGHSH and LQKENI. The length of the CDR3 is 13 residues. CDR3 in amino acids: CASSRGQHNEQFF. CDR3 coding DNA: TGTGCCAGCTCACGGGGACAGCACAATGAGCAGTTCTTC.

Comments on this clonotype: A much larger clonotype is one base distant, so this may be a read error. The V and J genes are TRBV11-2 and TRBJ2-7; 11 bases are shared with TRBD2. CDR3 size: 16 residues. From germline, CDR1 is SGHAT and CDR2 FQNNGV. CDR3 sequence: CVSSLLAGEGSYEQYF. CDR3 nucleotides: TGTGTCAGCAGCCTACTAGCGGGAGAAGGCTCCTACGAGCAGTACTTC.

This clonotype has at least ten counts. This chain connects TRBV2 to TRBJ2-7; the D is unclear. The CDR3 loop spans 14 amino acids. With 4 bases removed from V and 4 bases from J, the gap between germline ends came to 14 bases. Germline loops: CDR1 SNHLY, CDR2 FYNNEI. The CDR3 nucleotides read TGTGCCAGCAGTGTGTTTAGGACGGAGTACGAGCAGTACTTC. It codes for CASSVFRTEYEQYF.

This clonotype has at least ten counts. DNA of the CDR3: TGTGCCAGCAGTTACTCTGCGGGCAGGGCAGAGACCCAGTACTTC. This encodes CASSYSAGRAETQYF. This rearrangement joins TRBV6-5 to TRBJ2-5, with D possibly called TRBD1 or TRBD2 (5 bases each). Germline lookup yields CDR1 MNHEY and CDR2 SVGAGI. V shed 0 bases and J shed 4 bases, with 12 bases lying between them. CDR3 length equals 15 residues.

The V and J genes are TRBV6-5 and TRBJ2-4; D is perhaps TRBD1 or TRBD2 (6 bases each). The CDR3 is made up of 15 amino acids. Germline CDR1 MNHEY, CDR2 SVGAGI. Trimming shortened V by 0 bases and J by 8 bases, and 14 bases separated the two germline ends. In DNA form, the CDR3 reads TGTGCCAGCAGTTACTCGAGGGGTAGGGGGGACATTCAGTACTTC. The encoded protein is CASSYSRGRGDIQYF.

This clonotype was counted ten times or more. The rearrangement links TRBV6-1 to TRBJ2-4; perhaps TRBD1 as D (6 bases). The CDR3 spans 14 residues. CDR1 and CDR2 (germline): MNHNS, SASEGT. The V gene lost 8 bases and the J gene lost 3 bases, with 14 bases spanning the gap. The CDR3 reads CASDSADSKNIQYF. CDR3 in DNA: TGTGCCAGCGATTCCGCGGACAGCAAAAACATTCAGTACTTC.

This clonotype has ten or more counts. V and J are TRBV6-1 and TRBJ1-1; D is unclear. Germline V gene data show CDR1 as MNHNS and CDR2 as SASEGT. The CDR3 totals 13 residues. Trimming removed 0 bases at V and 5 bases at J, with 7 bases between. The chain's CDR3 is CASSEAQRTEAFF. The CDR3 nucleotides read TGTGCCAGCAGTGAAGCCCAACGGACTGAAGCTTTCTTT.

This clonotype was counted ten times or more. The gene calls are TRBV29-1 and TRBJ2-5; D is undetermined. This CDR3 contains 13 residues. Trimming pared 0 bases from V and 3 bases from J, leaving 8 bases between. Per germline, CDR1 SQVTM and CDR2 ANQGSEA. The DNA of the CDR3 is TGCAGCGTTGAAGAGTGGACCAAAGAGACCCAGTACTTC. It is translated as CSVEEWTKETQYF.

The chain has TRBV6-1 and TRBJ2-7; D remains ambiguous. This CDR3 has 14 amino acids. Germline lookup yields CDR1 MNHNS and CDR2 SASEGT. The ends were cut back, 5 bases at V and 0 bases at J, with 11 bases in the middle. The CDR3: CASSLGRNSYEQYF. In nucleotides, the CDR3 is TGTGCCAGCAGTCTTGGGCGGAACTCCTACGAGCAGTACTTC.

At least ten counts were recorded for this clonotype. V is TRBV6-5 and J is TRBJ1-2; D unclear. The V and J ends lost 2 bases and 5 bases respectively, with 12 bases between them. This CDR3 region has 14 residues. Germline CDR1 MNHEY, CDR2 SVGAGI. In nucleotides, the CDR3 is TGTGCCAGCAGTTACGCCATCTCCGGGTATGGCTACACCTTC. Translating it yields CASSYAISGYGYTF.

Concerning this clonotype itself: At one boundary the junction diverges from the germline segment, which might be a read error. The J gene is TRBJ2-6, the V gene TRBV5-1; 8 bases line up with TRBD1. The CDR3 runs to 17 residues. CDR1 and CDR2 (germline): SGHRS, YFSETQ. The CDR3 spells CASSLTTGVSGANVLAF. DNA of the CDR3: TGCGCCAGCAGCTTGACGACAGGGGTCTCTGGGGCCAACGTCCTGGCTTTC.

This clonotype was found many times. This sequence joins TRBV12-3 or TRBV12-4 and TRBJ2-7; D not certain. Trimming took off 5 bases at V and 0 bases at J, with 11 bases between the two ends. The CDR3 consists of 14 residues. In DNA, the CDR3 is TGTGCCAGCAGTCCCCTAACGGGCTCCTACGAGCAGTACTTC. Translation: CASSPLTGSYEQYF.